The present T cell receptor beta chain was sequenced within a study of T cells in Graves' hyperthyroidism and ophthalmopathy. The CDR3 is 19 amino acids. Germline assignment: CDR1 KGHDR and CDR2 SFDVKD. V was clipped by 1 base and J by 0 bases, with 21 bases between them. Amplification yielded TCR beta CDR3 regions, with RNA transcripts as the source. A set of HTBI primers served as the primers for a first-round RT-PCR of the TCR CDR3. TCRdb called the multiplex PCR reads again in MiXCR, with one record for every CDR3 protein. The sample lists under 350,000 distinct CDR3 sequences, less than 30% occurring once. The table lists this clonotype with many counts. Its antigen is unidentified. Diagnostic decisions used clinical symptoms, serum thyroxine and TRAb, thyroid ultrasound and orbital computed tomography. General observations from the study: Expanded thyroid clonotypes (above 0.001) were mostly also found in blood.

Sequencing was performed on blood. The V and J genes are TRBV24-1 and TRBJ2-7; tentative D call: TRBD2 (5 bases). The sequence derives from a man aged 40-55 years with Graves' hyperthyroidism that later progressed to Graves' ophthalmopathy. The CDR3 bases are TGTGCCACCAGTGATTTACTGAAATCGATCGGGGAAGACTCCTACGAGCAGTACTTC. Translated, it gives CATSDLLKSIGEDSYEQYF.